These T cell receptor beta chains were read from a single sample in a study of STAT3 mutations in large granular lymphocyte leukemia. Profiling relied on immunoSEQ multiplex PCR, and the TCRdb table lists in-frame clones only, not all of them. This table holds about 12,000 clones, about nine tenths found once. Sequenced: PBMCs. The receptors shown here come from a human donor with T large granular lymphocyte leukemia. Some clones in this sample may be carry-over from other donors' samples. Each CDR3 is given with its conserved first and last residue. The D gene is left open where the match is weak. Some rows have no size entry. The others give once, few or many, or a class for an expanded clone.

>TRBJ1-3|.|TRBV5-1|.
TGCGCCAGCAGCCGGGCGGAGATGAGCTCTGGAAACACCATATATTTT
CASSRAEMSSGNTIYF
>TRBJ1-2|.|TRBV6-5|.
TGTGCCAGCAGTTACTCGAGCGGACAAACCCTCTATGGCTACACCTTC
CASSYSSGQTLYGYTF
>TRBJ1-1|.|TRBV25-1|.
TGTGCCAGCAGTGAATGGAGCTACGAACCGGTCACTGAAGCTTTCTTT
CASSEWSYEPVTEAFF
>TRBJ1-1|.|TRBV29-1|.
TGCAGCGTTGTGGAGGGAACAGCTTTCTTT
CSVVEGTAFF
>TRBJ2-1|TRBD2|TRBV7-9|.
TGTGCCAGCAGCTTAGAGGCTAGCGGATCCTACAATGAGCAGTTCTTC
CASSLEASGSYNEQFF
>TRBJ2-2|.|TRBV7-8|.
TGTGCCAGCAGCTCCGCCCGGACCGGGGAGCTGTTTTTT
CASSSARTGELFF
>TRBJ2-1|TRBD2|TRBV6-5|.
TGTGCCAGCAGTTTGGGACTAGCGGCCTACAATGAGCAGTTCTTC
CASSLGLAAYNEQFF
>TRBJ1-5|.|TRBV10-2|.
TGCGCCAGCACTTGGGCAGGGGACAATCAGCCCCAGCATTTT
CASTWAGDNQPQHF
>TRBJ2-5|.|TRBV6-1|.
TGTGCCAGCAGTCCAAGTGACCCAGGGAGGGAGACCCAGTACTTC
CASSPSDPGRETQYF
>TRBJ1-1|.|TRBV2|.
TGTGCCAGCCTCTCCCACGGCACTGAAGCTTTCTTT
CASLSHGTEAFF
>TRBJ2-5|TRBD2|TRBV7-9|.
TGTGCCAGCAGCTTAGGGCGGACTAGCGGGAGGGCCAAGGAGACCCAGTACTTC
CASSLGRTSGRAKETQYF
>TRBJ1-5|.|TRBV5-1|.
TGCGCCAGCAGCAGAGGCCCCGGGGGCAATCAGCCCCAGCATTTT
CASSRGPGGNQPQHF
>TRBJ1-3|.|TRBV11-1|.
TGTGCCAGCAGCTTCGACAGCCGAAACTGGGTTGGAAACACCATATATTTT
CASSFDSRNWVGNTIYF
>TRBJ1-1|.|TRBV15|.
TGTGCCACCAGCGAAGTGGACACTGAAGCTTTCTTT
CATSEVDTEAFF
>TRBJ2-1|TRBD2|TRBV14|.
TGTGCCAGCAGCCCCTTCGGGGGGGGTATCTATGAGCAGTTCTTC
CASSPFGGGIYEQFF
>TRBJ1-1|TRBD1|TRBV19|.
TGTGCCAGTAGGGGGGACAGTCTACCTACTGAAGCTTTCTTT
CASRGDSLPTEAFF
>TRBJ2-5|.|TRBV28|once
TGTGCCAGCAGTGTACAGGGGGGGACTAAGACCCAGTACTTC
CASSVQGGTKTQYF
>TRBJ1-1|TRBD1|TRBV7-2|.
TGTGCCAGCAGCGCACAGGGGGCGATATTCTACGAAGCTTTCTTT
CASSAQGAIFYEAFF
>TRBJ2-2|.|TRBV5-1|.
TGCGCCAGCAGCTCGGTGGCCGGGACAACGAACACCGGGGAGCTGTTTTTT
CASSSVAGTTNTGELFF
>TRBJ2-2|TRBD2|TRBV7-2|.
TGTGCCAGCAGCTTGTTGGGACTAACGAACACCGGGGAGCTGTTTTTT
CASSLLGLTNTGELFF
>TRBJ2-5|.|TRBV7-2|.
TGTGCCAGCAGCTTAGGGGTGGGTGGGCAAGAGACCCAGTACTTC
CASSLGVGGQETQYF
>TRBJ1-3|TRBD1|TRBV18|.
TGTGCCAGCTCCGCGGACAGGGCGATCTCTGGAAACACCATATATTTT
CASSADRAISGNTIYF
>TRBJ2-7|TRBD2|TRBV5-1|.
TGCGCCAGCAGCTCGCCCCCCCGGACTAGCGACCACGAGCAGTACTTC
CASSSPPRTSDHEQYF
>TRBJ1-2|TRBD1|TRBV5-1|.
TGCGCCAGCAGCTCCGGGACAGGGGGCGCGGGTGGCTACACCTTC
CASSSGTGGAGGYTF
>TRBJ2-7|TRBD2|TRBV9|.
TGTGCCAGCAGCGTAGGGACTAGCGGGATCTCCTACGAGCAGTACTTC
CASSVGTSGISYEQYF
>TRBJ2-1|.|TRBV5-1|once
TGCGCCAGCAGCTTCTACAGCTCCTACAATGAGCAGTTCTTC
CASSFYSSYNEQFF
>TRBJ1-5|.|TRBV28|once
TGTGCCAGCCTAGGGAGAATTAGGGATAGCAATCAGCCCCAGCATTTT
CASLGRIRDSNQPQHF
>TRBJ2-2|.|TRBV6-5|.
TGTGCCAGCAGCGACACCGGGGAGCTGTTTTTT
CASSDTGELFF
>TRBJ1-2|.|TRBV4-1|few
TGCGCCAGCAGCCAAGTCAGGCTTAATGGCTACACCTTC
CASSQVRLNGYTF
>TRBJ2-1|.|TRBV19|.
TGTGCCAGTAGTATAGCTGGAGAGCAGTTCTTC
CASSIAGEQFF
>TRBJ1-2|.|TRBV19|.
TGTGCCAGTAGTATAACTGGGCAGGGGTTTAGTGGCTACACCTTC
CASSITGQGFSGYTF
>TRBJ1-2|.|TRBV5-1|.
TGCGCCAGCAGCCCCGGACAACCGGGGAACTATGGCTACACCTTC
CASSPGQPGNYGYTF
>TRBJ1-3|.|TRBV28|.
TGTGCCAGCCTCCTGGGTGCTGGAAACACCATATATTTT
CASLLGAGNTIYF
>TRBJ1-2|.|TRBV28|once
TGTGCCAGCAGTTTCCTAGGGGCCCGAGGCTACACCTTC
CASSFLGARGYTF
>TRBJ2-1|.|TRBV18|few
TGTGCCAGCTCACGCCAAGCCCTTAATGAGCAGTTCTTC
CASSRQALNEQFF
>TRBJ1-6|.|TRBV10-3|.
TGTGCCATCAGTGGAGGGAGGAATTCACCCCTCCACTTT
CAISGGRNSPLHF
>TRBJ1-2|TRBD1|TRBV10-3|.
TGTGCCATCAGTGAGTCGACAGGGGGGGACCTATATGGCTACACCTTC
CAISESTGGDLYGYTF
>TRBJ2-3|.|TRBV4-3|.
TGCGCCAGCAGCCAGGGCCCCCGGGGCGGGGGCACAGATACGCAGTATTTT
CASSQGPRGGGTDTQYF
>TRBJ1-2|TRBD1|TRBV4-2|.
TGTGCCAGCAGCCCAGGACAGGGCTCTGACTATGGCTACACCTTC
CASSPGQGSDYGYTF
>TRBJ1-1|.|TRBV19|.
TGTGCCAGTAGTATTGTGGACAGCGAGAGCGCTGAAGCTTTCTTT
CASSIVDSESAEAFF
>TRBJ1-1|.|TRBV5-1|.
TGCGCCAGCAGCCCCGGGACTGGGAACACTGAAGCTTTCTTT
CASSPGTGNTEAFF
>TRBJ2-5|.|TRBV10-3|.
TGTGCCATCAGTGTGGATCTAGGGGGGGAGACCCAGTACTTC
CAISVDLGGETQYF
>TRBJ1-6|TRBD1|TRBV6-5|.
TGTGCCAGCAGTTACACGGACAGGGCCCATAATTCACCCCTCCACTTT
CASSYTDRAHNSPLHF
>TRBJ1-6|TRBD1|TRBV4-2|.
TGTGCCAGCAGCCAGAACCCTTCCGGGACAGATAATTCACCCCTCCACTTT
CASSQNPSGTDNSPLHF
>TRBJ1-4|.|TRBV5-1|.
TGCGCCAGCAGCATACAGGGCCTGGGCCAAGAAAAACTGTTTTTT
CASSIQGLGQEKLFF
>TRBJ1-5|.|TRBV18|.
TGTGCCAGCTCACCAGGGGCGGGTAATCAGCCCCAGCATTTT
CASSPGAGNQPQHF
>TRBJ2-1|TRBD2|TRBV9|.
TGTGCCAGCAGCGTAGGGACCGGAGCGGGAGCGCCTCGATCCTACAATGAGCAGTTCTTC
CASSVGTGAGAPRSYNEQFF
>TRBJ1-2|.|TRBV5-1|.
TGCGCCAGCAGCTTTAGGGGTGAGGGCTACACCTTC
CASSFRGEGYTF
>TRBJ1-5|.|TRBV4-1|once
TGCGCCAGCAGCCAAGATGCGGGAGAGCAGCCCCAGCATTTT
CASSQDAGEQPQHF
>TRBJ1-1|.|TRBV29-1|.
TGCAGCGTTGGCAGGGCTAAAGCTTTCTTT
CSVGRAKAFF
>TRBJ2-7|TRBD1|TRBV2|.
TGTGCCATCGGGACAGGGGTTGTCGAGCAGTACTTC
CAIGTGVVEQYF
>TRBJ2-7|.|TRBV5-1|.
TGCGCCAGCAGCTTGGATATCTCCTACGAGCAGTACTTC
CASSLDISYEQYF
>TRBJ1-1|TRBD1|TRBV5-1|few
TGCGCCAGCAGCTCCCAGGGGGCGAACACTGAAGCTTTCTTT
CASSSQGANTEAFF
>TRBJ1-1|.|TRBV30|.
TGTGCCTGGAACATGCAGGTTAACACTGAAGCTTTCTTT
CAWNMQVNTEAFF
>TRBJ1-3|.|TRBV7-2|.
TGTGCCAGCAGCTTAATAAGCTCTGGAAACACCATATATTTT
CASSLISSGNTIYF